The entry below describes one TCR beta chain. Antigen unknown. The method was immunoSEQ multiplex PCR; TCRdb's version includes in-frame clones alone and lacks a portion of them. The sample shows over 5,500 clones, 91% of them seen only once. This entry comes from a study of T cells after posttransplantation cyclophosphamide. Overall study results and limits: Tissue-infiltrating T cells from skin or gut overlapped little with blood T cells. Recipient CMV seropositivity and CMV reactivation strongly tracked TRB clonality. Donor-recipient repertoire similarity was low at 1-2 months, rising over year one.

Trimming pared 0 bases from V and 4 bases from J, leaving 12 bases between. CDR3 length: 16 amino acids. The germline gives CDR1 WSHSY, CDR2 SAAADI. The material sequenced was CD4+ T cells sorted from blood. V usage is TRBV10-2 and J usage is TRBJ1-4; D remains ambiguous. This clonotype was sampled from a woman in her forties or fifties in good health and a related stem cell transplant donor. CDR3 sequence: CASSESTEVVNEKLFF. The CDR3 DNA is TGCGCCAGCAGTGAGTCGACGGAGGTAGTTAATGAAAAACTGTTTTTT.